This T cell receptor (beta chain) originates from a study of T cells after yellow fever vaccination. About the study: Fractions low in cell number were prepared with SMART-Seq v4 Ultra Low Input.

UMIs were added to TCR cDNA along with a universal primer site when it was made by 5'RACE template switching. TCRdb processed the 5' RACE reads anew with MiXCR; each CDR3 protein has one entry. The table includes roughly 300,000 distinct CDR3 sequences, roughly 7.5% detected once. The germline V gene encodes CDR1 KGHSH and CDR2 LQKENI. The CDR3 extends over 15 amino acids. V was shortened by 1 base and J by 8 bases, with 14 bases between the two germline ends. Study-level results: Post-booster samples contained most primary-vaccination clones (more than 95% CD4, around 88% CD8).

This clonotype was counted only a few times. Its antigen is still unknown. The chain employs TRBV18 and TRBJ1-4; TRBD1 might be the D (5 bases). This sequence was found in a man between 18 and 29 years old who received the YFV17D yellow fever vaccine. The sample here was PBMCs, taken approximately 40 days after the first yellow fever vaccination. The CDR3 loop is CASSPRQLSGEKLFF. In nucleotides, the CDR3 is TGTGCCAGCTCACCACGACAGCTGTCAGGGGAAAAACTGTTTTTT.